This entry describes one TCR beta chain. Its antigen is unknown. The ends were cut back, 5 bases at V and 8 bases at J, with 15 bases in the middle. CDR3 length: 14 amino acids. Germline V CDR1 and CDR2: LNHDA, SQIVND (reference sequence). These data come from a study of cytomegalovirus exposure and HLA in healthy donors. Study-wide results and caveats: Analyzed later, association rates of TCRs varied across HLA loci, with DRB1 most and HLA-C fewest.

Both 60 Vbeta primers and 13 Jbeta primers went into the PCR. Sequencing was performed with immunoSEQ multiplex PCR; in TCRdb, only in-frame clones are kept and a portion is missing. Among 150,000 to 200,000 clones listed, roughly four fifths were seen once. Sequencing input: PBMCs. The clonotype was recovered from a man aged 18 to 29 in good health and CMV-seronegative. This sequence joins TRBV19 and TRBJ2-2; D call uncertain. In DNA, the CDR3 is TGTGCCAGTAGTTTTCGAGCGTTACTTGGGGAGCTGTTTTTT. It yields the protein CASSFRALLGELFF. The full variable domain, in which reference TRBV19 and TRBJ2-2 provide the parts outside the CDR3, is DGGITQSPKYLFRKEGQNVTLSCEQNLNHDAMYWYRQDPGQGLRLIYYSQIVNDFQKGDIAEGYSVSREKKESFPLTVTSAQKNPTAFYLCASSFRALLGELFFGEGSRLTVL.